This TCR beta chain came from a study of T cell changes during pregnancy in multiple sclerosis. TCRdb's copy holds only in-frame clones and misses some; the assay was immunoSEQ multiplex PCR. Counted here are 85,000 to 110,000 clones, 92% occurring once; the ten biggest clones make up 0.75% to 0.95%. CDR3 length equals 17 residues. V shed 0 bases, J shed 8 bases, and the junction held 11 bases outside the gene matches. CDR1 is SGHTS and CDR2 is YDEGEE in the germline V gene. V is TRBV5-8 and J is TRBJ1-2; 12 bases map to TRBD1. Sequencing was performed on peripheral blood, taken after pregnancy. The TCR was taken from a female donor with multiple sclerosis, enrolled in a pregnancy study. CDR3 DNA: TGTGCCAGCAGCTTGGGGCCCCGGGGACAGGGGGCTGGCGGCTACACCTTC. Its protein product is CASSLGPRGQGAGGYTF.